The entry that follows covers one T cell receptor (beta chain) sequence. The CDR3 totals 16 residues. Trimming stripped 4 bases from V and 6 bases from J, with 20 bases between. Germline CDR1 is SGHKS and CDR2 is YYEKEE (reference sequence). The data were taken from a study of CD8 T cells in Susac syndrome. Random hexamers were used to reverse transcribe the RNA input (about 0.5 to 1 ug). Across 54 Vbeta and 13 Jbeta, TCR beta CDR3 was amplified with immunoSEQ multiplex PCR. From the immunoSEQ multiplex PCR reads, TCRdb called clonotypes with MiXCR, one entry per CDR3 protein. The data contain about 430,000 distinct CDR3 sequences, 75% to 90% of them singletons.

The TCR originated in a human donor with multiple sclerosis. Sequenced material: CD8+ T cells from PBMCs. The chain recombines TRBV5-5 with TRBJ2-1; no clear D. The CDR3 is CASSPTNMGIRNEQFF. In DNA form, the CDR3 reads TGTGCCAGCAGCCCTACCAACATGGGGATCCGCAATGAGCAGTTCTTC.